The sequence of this TCR beta chain was determined in a study of blood T cells in healthy people across ages. Study-wide findings and caveats: Any changes in expanded clonotypes were possibly confounded, as donor CMV status remained unknown. Compared with aged donors, long-lived donors showed fewer expanded clones, suggesting selection.

V was cut by 5 bases and J by 11 bases, with 16 bases left in between. CDR3 size: 14 residues. CDR1 is SGHTA and CDR2 is FQGNSA in the germline V gene. The use of a sample-barcoded 5' primer and a J-beta primer mix characterized a second PCR of 7 to 11 cycles. Each single sample gave us at least 2.5 million CDR3-containing paired-end reads. TCRdb re-called the 5' RACE reads through MiXCR, storing one row per CDR3 protein. The table has over 1.5 million distinct CDR3 sequences, around half seen once. This clonotype was seen only once. Its antigen remains unidentified. The specimen sequenced was blood. The TCR originated in a middle-aged woman in good health. The rearrangement links TRBV7-2 to TRBJ1-6; D possibly corresponds to TRBD1 (5 bases). The CDR3 DNA sequence: TGTGCCAGCAGCCCTAGGACGGGGGATCCACCCCTCCACTTT. As protein: CASSPRTGDPPLHF.